Below, 27 T cell receptor beta chains from the same sample are listed, as sequenced in a study of tumor and adjacent non-tumor tissue in lung cancer. TCRbeta libraries were built with three rounds of nested PCR, modified from ARM-PCR. MiXCR, run by TCRdb on the multiplex PCR reads, gives a single entry per CDR3 protein. Here the sample spans 40,000 to 45,000 distinct CDR3 sequences, around 67% being singletons. The template was RNA from unsorted bulk tissue. More than 3 cm separated this lung sample from the edge of the tumor. Sequenced input: distant non-tumor lung tissue. The source of these receptors is a woman between 35 and 50 years old with non-small cell lung cancer.

At least ten counts were recorded for this clonotype. The gene calls are TRBV29-1 and TRBJ2-3; no clear D gene. Germline-derived CDR1 and CDR2 are SQVTM and ANQGSEA. The ends were cut back, 3 bases at V and 2 bases at J, with 6 bases in the middle. The CDR3 is made up of 12 amino acids. Here the CDR3 DNA reads TGCAGCGTTGATGACAACACAGATACGCAGTATTTT. Protein: CSVDDNTDTQYF.

Remarks on this clonotype: Just one base apart from a much larger clone, this may be a read error. The chain uses TRBV28 and TRBJ2-5; D assignment may be TRBD1 or TRBD2 (5 bases each). The CDR3 has 11 residues. The germline gives CDR1 MDHEN, CDR2 SYDVKM. The CDR3 DNA reads TGTACCAGCAGCCCGATGGGGGCCCAGTACTTC. Amino acid sequence: CTSSPMGAQYF.

To note about this clonotype: This clone may be a read error of a much larger clone one base away. This sequence joins TRBV24-1 and TRBJ2-5, with TRBD2 identical over 8 bases. CDR1 and CDR2 (germline): KGHDR, SFDVKD. The CDR3 contains 14 residues. For the CDR3, the DNA is TGTGCCTCCAGTGACGTAGCGGGGAGAGAGACCCAGTACTTC. Translated: CASSDVAGRETQYF.

This clonotype was seen ten or more times. The chain combines TRBV29-1 with TRBJ2-3; D might be TRBD1 or TRBD2, each matching 5 bases. Germline lookup yields CDR1 SQVTM and CDR2 ANQGSEA. Trimming removed 4 bases from V and 6 bases from J, with 14 bases in between. CDR3 size: 13 residues. The CDR3 region has the DNA TGCAGCGTTGGGGGCTCTAAGCGGGATACGCAGTATTTT. Its protein is CSVGGSKRDTQYF.

Note on this clonotype: The conserved closing phenylalanine or tryptophan is absent in this CDR3, likely reflecting a read error. The chain combines TRBV6-5 with TRBJ2-7; unclear D gene. This CDR3 has 14 amino acids. V was trimmed by 10 bases and J by 3 bases, leaving 19 bases between them. Per germline, CDR1 MNHEY and CDR2 SVGAGI. For the CDR3, the DNA is TGTGCCACCAAACGACGGATAGAGAGCTACGAGCAGTACTCC. It translates to CATKRRIESYEQYS.

The table lists this clonotype with many counts. The gene calls are TRBV5-1 and TRBJ2-1; D remains ambiguous. The CDR3 spans 13 residues. In germline, CDR1 is SGHRS, CDR2 YFSETQ. V was cut by 4 bases and J by 0 bases, with 5 bases left in between. Here the CDR3 DNA reads TGCGCCAGCAGCACGAACTCCTACAATGAGCAGTTCTTC. Amino acids: CASSTNSYNEQFF.

Worth noting for this clonotype: A clone one base away is much larger, so this may be a read error. The genes are TRBV4-2 and TRBJ2-1, with TRBD2 matching over 9 bases. CDR3 length: 15 residues. CDR1 LGHNA and CDR2 YNFKEQ come from the germline V gene. CDR3 sequence reads: CASSPSGGFDNKQFF. The CDR3 DNA follows: TGTGCCAGCAGCCCGAGCGGGGGGTTCGACAATAAGCAGTTCTTC.

J is TRBJ1-6 and V is TRBV7-9, with D unclear. Germline V lookup: CDR1 SEHNR, CDR2 FQNEAQ (reference sequence). V was shortened by 7 bases and J by 8 bases, with 15 bases between the two germline ends. CDR3 length equals 14 residues. This chain's CDR3 is CASTPTLSDSPLHF. CDR3 coding DNA: TGTGCCAGCACCCCGACACTTTCTGATTCACCCCTCCACTTT.

This clonotype appeared a few times. A clone one base away is much larger, so this may be a read error. CDR3 protein: CASSQDSRGVEVYDYTF. The CDR3 nucleotides read TGCGCCAGCAGCCAAGATAGTAGGGGGGTAGAGGTCTATGACTACACCTTC. This rearrangement joins TRBV4-1 to TRBJ1-2; TRBD1 is a possible D gene (6 bases). From germline, CDR1 is MGHRA and CDR2 YSYEKL. The CDR3 loop spans 17 amino acids.

This clonotype was detected many times. A read error may account for a junction end that differs from germline. The J gene is TRBJ1-6, the V gene TRBV5-8, with D unclear. Germline-derived CDR1 and CDR2 are SGHTS and YDEGEE. The CDR3 has 12 amino acids. DNA of the CDR3: TGTGCCAGCAGCTTCGGGGATTCACCCCTCCACTTC. Translated, it gives CASSFGDSPLHF.

On this clonotype: Compared with germline, one end of the junction differs, possibly owing to a read error. The CDR3 coding sequence is TGTGCCAGCAGCTTAGCTGGGGGGAATCGGGGCGGAGTTTACAATGAGCATTTCTTC. This translates into CASSLAGGNRGGVYNEHFF. This rearrangement joins TRBV11-2 to TRBJ2-1; the D gene is possibly TRBD2 (6 bases). CDR1 SGHAT and CDR2 FQNNGV come from the germline V gene. The CDR3 covers 19 residues. Based on the CDR3 plus reference TRBV11-2 and TRBJ2-1, the full variable domain is EAGVAQSPRYKIIEKRQSVAFWCNPISGHATLYWYQQILGQGPKLLIQFQNNGVVDDSQLPKDRFSAERLKGVDSTLKIQPAKLEDSAVYLCASSLAGGNRGGVYNEHFFGPGTRLTVL.

The sample holds a few counts of this clonotype. A junction end diverges from the germline sequence, so it may reflect a read error. V usage is TRBV6-2 or TRBV6-3 and J usage is TRBJ2-2, with 8 bases lining up with TRBD2. Germline V CDR1 and CDR2: MNHEY, SVGEGT. The CDR3 sequence is 16 residues long. CDR3 coding DNA: TGTGCCAGCTACCAGGCGGGAGGTCCGAACACCTGGGAGCTGTTTTTT. Amino acids: CASYQAGGPNTWELFF.

V and J are TRBV11-2 and TRBJ2-7; tentatively, D is TRBD2 (6 bases). Germline CDR1 SGHAT, CDR2 FQNNGV. The CDR3 is 15 residues long. V was trimmed by 2 bases and J by 4 bases, leaving 15 bases between them. This CDR3 is CASSLHERAHYEQYF. The CDR3 DNA reads as TGTGCCAGCAGCTTACATGAGCGGGCGCATTACGAGCAGTACTTC.

In regard to this clonotype: Sequence at one end of the junction differs from germline and may be a read error. V gene TRBV12-3 or TRBV12-4 combines with J gene TRBJ2-4; either TRBD1 or TRBD2 may fit D (7 bases each). CDR3 length: 15 residues. The CDR3 loop is CASSQGGLTENIHYF. Written as DNA, the CDR3 is TGTGCCAGCAGTCAGGGGGGGTTAACCGAAAACATTCATTACTTC.

This clonotype appeared once. The junction departs from the called germline gene at one end, perhaps through a read error. This rearrangement joins TRBV6-5 to TRBJ1-6; D gene ambiguous. There are 16 residues in the CDR3. Looked up from germline, CDR1 is MNHEY and CDR2 is SVGAGI. CDR3 loop: CACRSRPMNYSSPLHF. The CDR3 bases are TGTGCCTGCAGGAGCCGACCTATGAATTATAGTTCACCCCTCCACTTT.

For this clonotype: At one boundary the junction diverges from the germline segment, which might be a read error. The J gene is TRBJ2-1, the V gene TRBV6-2 or TRBV6-3; 9 positions agree with TRBD2. The CDR3 is made up of 15 amino acids. CDR1 MNHEY and CDR2 SVGEGT come from the germline V gene. The CDR3 reads CTSRRSGGLYNEQFF. The CDR3 nucleotides read TGTACCAGCAGGCGGAGCGGGGGGTTGTACAATGAGCAGTTCTTC.

The chain is built from TRBV5-5 and TRBJ1-2; D remains ambiguous. This CDR3 contains 15 residues. Trimming stripped 2 bases from V and 9 bases from J, with 20 bases between. CDR1 SGHKS and CDR2 YYEKEE come from the germline V gene (reference sequence). The CDR3 nucleotides are TGTGCCAGCAGCTTCGAATCGGGGAAGGCCCGCAGCTACACCTTC. Translated: CASSFESGKARSYTF.

Worth noting for this clonotype: The junction departs from the called germline gene at one end, perhaps through a read error. J is TRBJ2-1 and V is TRBV11-2; the D call may be TRBD1 or TRBD2 (5 bases each). Germline CDR1 is SGHAT and CDR2 is FQNNGV. There are 13 residues in the CDR3. The CDR3 nucleotides are TGTGCCAGCAGCCTGGGGGATTACAATGAGCACTTCTTC. Protein sequence: CASSLGDYNEHFF.

This clonotype is categorized as medium-sized (0.01 to 0.1%). The chain has TRBV6-6 and TRBJ1-1; D unresolved. Germline-derived CDR1 and CDR2 are MNHNY and SVGAGI (reference sequence). The CDR3 totals 12 residues. Trimming stripped 7 bases from V and 10 bases from J, with 16 bases between. The CDR3 nucleotides read TGTGCCAGCACCTCACGTGGGCAAACAGCTTTCTTT. It encodes CASTSRGQTAFF.

The V call is TRBV5-1, the J call TRBJ2-3; D is unresolved. V lost 4 bases to trimming and J lost 0 bases, with 3 bases between them. CDR3 length: 12 amino acids. Germline lookup yields CDR1 SGHRS and CDR2 YFSETQ. The CDR3 DNA reads as TGCGCCAGCAGCCCTAGCACAGATACGCAGTATTTT. Amino acids: CASSPSTDTQYF.

Concerning this clonotype itself: A much larger clone sits a single nucleotide away, making a read error possible. The gene calls are TRBV6-6 and TRBJ2-1; 9 bases are shared with TRBD1. This CDR3 region has 18 residues. Per germline, CDR1 MNHNY and CDR2 SVGAGI (reference sequence). V gave up 0 bases and J gave up 7 bases; unmatched junction bases: 13. The CDR3 reads CASSYSRTGVKGGNEQFF. The CDR3 DNA sequence: TGTGCCAGCAGTTACTCCAGGACAGGGGTCAAGGGAGGGAATGAGCAGTTCTTC.

The sample holds a few counts of this clonotype. A much larger clone differs from this one at a single base, so this may be a read error. The chain has TRBV20-1 and TRBJ1-2; no definite D call. Germline CDR1 reads DFQATT; CDR2 reads SNEGSKA (reference sequence). V was shortened by 3 bases and J by 6 bases, with 14 bases between the two germline ends. This CDR3 region has 13 residues. The CDR3 DNA sequence: TGCAGTGCTAGTGGGATAAACCATCATGGCTACACCTTC. Its protein is CSASGINHHGYTF.

With regard to this clonotype: A read error may account for a junction end that differs from germline. V and J are TRBV11-3 and TRBJ2-3; D is unclear. Germline V gene data show CDR1 as SGHNT and CDR2 as YENEEA. The length of the CDR3 is 13 residues. CDR3: CASSLILVDTLYF. CDR3 in DNA: TGTGCCAGCAGCTTAATACTCGTAGATACGCTGTATTTT.

J is TRBJ2-7 and V is TRBV20-1; TRBD1 matches at 8 bases. J gave up 5 bases and V 1 base, and 10 bases lay outside the gene matches. Looked up from germline, CDR1 is DFQATT and CDR2 is SNEGSKA (reference sequence). CDR3 length equals 15 residues. The DNA for the CDR3 is TGCAGTGCTAGAGGAAGGAGGACAGGGAGTAACGAGCAGTACTTC. Its translation: CSARGRRTGSNEQYF.

This clonotype was detected a few times. A much larger clone differs by one base, so this may be a read error. The DNA for the CDR3 is TGTGCCAGCAGCTTACGAACAAGACTTGGGGCCAACGTCCTGACTTTC. This codes for CASSLRTRLGANVLTF. This sequence joins TRBV7-8 and TRBJ2-6; D not certain. Germline V gene sequence: CDR1 SGHVS, CDR2 FQNEAQ. There are 16 residues in the CDR3. With 2 bases removed from V and 3 bases from J, the gap between germline ends came to 11 bases.

Many counts were recorded for this clonotype. The V gene is TRBV5-6, the J gene TRBJ1-5; TRBD1 matches at 9 bases. Germline values: CDR1 SGHDT, CDR2 YYEEEE. Trimming took 4 bases from V and 1 from J; bases not matched to a gene: 6. This CDR3 contains 16 residues. The CDR3, as DNA: TGTGCCAGCAGCGCCGGGACAGGGTTAAGCAATCAGCCCCAGCATTTT. As protein: CASSAGTGLSNQPQHF.

As for this clonotype: The missing conserved phenylalanine or tryptophan at the end of this CDR3 makes a read error likely. The chain recombines TRBV11-2 with TRBJ2-7; the match to TRBD2 covers 7 bases. Germline loops: CDR1 SGHAT, CDR2 FQNNGV. J lost 6 bases, V lost 0 bases, and 11 bases had no gene match. The CDR3 runs to 16 residues. The CDR3 DNA reads as TGTGCCAGCAGCTTAGAACTGGCGGGAGATAGCATCGAGCAGTACCTC. Its translation: CASSLELAGDSIEQYL.